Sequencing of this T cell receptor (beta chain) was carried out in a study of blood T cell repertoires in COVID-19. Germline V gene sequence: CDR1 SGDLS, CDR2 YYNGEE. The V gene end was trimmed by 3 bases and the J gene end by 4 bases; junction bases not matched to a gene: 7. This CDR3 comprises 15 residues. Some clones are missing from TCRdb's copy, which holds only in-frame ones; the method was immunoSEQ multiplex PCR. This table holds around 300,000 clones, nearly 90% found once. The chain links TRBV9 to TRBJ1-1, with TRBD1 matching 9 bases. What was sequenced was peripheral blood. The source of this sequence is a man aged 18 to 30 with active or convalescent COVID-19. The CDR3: CASSGDRGLITEAFF. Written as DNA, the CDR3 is TGTGCCAGCAGCGGAGACAGGGGGTTAATCACTGAAGCTTTCTTT.